A selection of T cell receptor beta chains follows, all from one sample in a study of identifying expanded T cells in peripheral blood. Only in-frame clones appear in the TCRdb table, and some are missing; sequencing was by immunoSEQ multiplex PCR. Of 45,000 to 65,000 clones in the sample, around 82% were seen once. Specimen: blood. These receptor sequences come from a person between 18 and 69 years old in good health. The CDR3 runs from the conserved cysteine through the conserved F or W. A D gene is named only where the DNA matches it firmly. Clone size is stated in some rows and not others, as once, few, many or a class when expanded.

v_call	clone_size	d_call	j_call	cdr3_aa	cdr3_nt
TRBV15	NA	NA	TRBJ2-1	CATSRDPSGQYEQFF	TGTGCCACCAGCAGAGATCCGTCTGGACAGTATGAGCAGTTCTTC
TRBV15	NA	NA	TRBJ2-5	CATSRDLTGGETQYF	TGTGCCACCAGCAGGGATTTGACAGGAGGTGAGACCCAGTACTTC
TRBV28	NA	NA	TRBJ1-1	CASSPIPTEAFF	TGTGCCAGCAGTCCTATCCCCACTGAAGCTTTCTTT
TRBV5-3	NA	NA	TRBJ2-5	CARSFEPLAYQETQYF	TGTGCCAGAAGCTTCGAACCACTAGCTTATCAAGAGACCCAGTACTTC
TRBV9	few	TRBD2	TRBJ2-2	CASSVISGAMNTGELFF	TGTGCCAGCAGCGTAATCAGCGGGGCGATGAACACCGGGGAGCTGTTTTTT
TRBV6-5	NA	NA	TRBJ1-1	CASSYDPRQDTEAFF	TGTGCCAGCAGTTACGACCCCCGGCAGGACACTGAAGCTTTCTTT
TRBV5-4	NA	TRBD2	TRBJ2-5	CASSPGGPGKETQYF	TGTGCCAGCAGCCCGGGGGGGCCAGGAAAAGAGACCCAGTACTTC
TRBV14	NA	NA	TRBJ2-4	CASMASRAKNIQYF	TGTGCCAGCATGGCGTCTCGGGCCAAAAACATTCAGTACTTC
TRBV21-1	NA	NA	TRBJ1-5	CASSKRGTGGPQPQHF	TGTGCCAGCAGCAAAAGGGGGACAGGGGGTCCTCAGCCCCAGCATTTT
TRBV28	NA	TRBD1	TRBJ1-1	CASSPGQGAWTEAFF	TGTGCCAGCAGCCCGGGACAGGGGGCATGGACTGAAGCTTTCTTT
TRBV19	medium-sized	NA	TRBJ1-1	CASSWTEDTEAFF	TGTGCCAGTAGCTGGACAGAGGACACTGAAGCTTTCTTT
TRBV11-2	NA	NA	TRBJ2-1	CASKWAGWNEQFF	TGTGCCAGCAAATGGGCGGGATGGAATGAGCAGTTCTTC
TRBV21-1	NA	NA	TRBJ2-7	CASSKSGGSGIEQYF	TGTGCCAGCAGCAAATCAGGGGGCTCAGGAATCGAGCAGTACTTC
TRBV4-3	few	NA	TRBJ1-5	CASSQDYNQPQHF	TGCGCCAGCAGCCAAGATTACAATCAGCCCCAGCATTTT
TRBV20-1	NA	NA	TRBJ2-5	CSATHGEKQYF	TGCAGTGCTACCCACGGGGAGAAGCAGTACTTC
TRBV7-8	NA	NA	TRBJ2-6	CASSSMWASRYSGANVLTF	TGTGCCAGCAGCTCAATGTGGGCTAGCCGATACTCTGGGGCCAACGTCCTGACTTTC
TRBV5-8	NA	TRBD2	TRBJ2-2	CASSKPSGSLGTGELFF	TGTGCCAGCAGCAAACCTAGCGGGAGTTTGGGAACCGGGGAGCTGTTTTTT
TRBV13	NA	NA	TRBJ2-2	CASSTDPPGELFF	TGTGCCAGCAGCACAGATCCCCCCGGGGAGCTGTTTTTT
TRBV6-1	few	TRBD1	TRBJ2-7	CASSESGTGDEQYF	TGTGCCAGCAGTGAATCAGGGACAGGGGACGAGCAGTACTTC
TRBV2	few	NA	TRBJ2-1	CASSGQIYNEQFF	TGTGCCAGCAGTGGACAGATCTACAATGAGCAGTTCTTC
TRBV11-1	once	TRBD2	TRBJ2-3	CASSLSTSGGPGTDTQYF	TGTGCCAGCAGCTTAAGTACTAGCGGGGGGCCTGGCACAGATACGCAGTATTTT
TRBV19	NA	NA	TRBJ1-5	CASLGGGQPQHF	TGTGCCAGTTTAGGGGGTGGTCAGCCCCAGCATTTT
TRBV28	NA	TRBD1	TRBJ1-2	CASSFQGQGYGYTF	TGTGCCAGCAGTTTCCAAGGACAGGGTTATGGCTACACCTTC
TRBV27	NA	NA	TRBJ1-2	CASTGGNGYTF	TGTGCCAGCACGGGGGGTAACGGCTACACCTTC
TRBV27	NA	NA	TRBJ2-3	CASSFGTGLDTQYF	TGTGCCAGCAGTTTCGGGACCGGGCTAGATACGCAGTATTTT
TRBV30	NA	NA	TRBJ2-2	CAWTKTGELFF	TGTGCCTGGACAAAAACCGGGGAGCTGTTTTTT
TRBV2	NA	NA	TRBJ1-1	CASKSGPTEAFF	TGTGCCAGCAAGTCAGGGCCCACTGAAGCTTTCTTT
TRBV5-4	NA	TRBD2	TRBJ2-3	CASSLDGTSFGDTQYF	TGTGCCAGCAGCTTGGACGGGACTAGCTTTGGAGATACGCAGTATTTT
TRBV5-1	NA	NA	TRBJ2-7	CASSPGQTYEQYF	TGCGCCAGCAGCCCTGGACAGACCTACGAGCAGTACTTC
TRBV7-2	NA	NA	TRBJ2-1	CASSPFGQRYNEQFF	TGTGCCAGCAGCCCCTTTGGACAGAGATACAATGAGCAGTTCTTC
TRBV9	NA	NA	TRBJ2-1	CASSVAALGNEQFF	TGTGCCAGCAGCGTAGCGGCCTTAGGGAATGAGCAGTTCTTC
TRBV30	NA	NA	TRBJ2-5	CAWSRRGIVETQYF	TGTGCCTGGAGCCGGCGGGGAATAGTAGAGACCCAGTACTTC
TRBV18	NA	NA	TRBJ1-2	CASSPTTGGGNYGYTF	TGTGCCAGCTCACCGACCACCGGGGGGGGGAACTATGGCTACACCTTC
TRBV11-2	NA	NA	TRBJ1-2	CASSRTGPGGYTF	TGTGCCAGCAGCAGAACAGGGCCTGGCGGCTACACCTTC
TRBV6-5	once	NA	TRBJ2-5	CASIRGETQYF	TGTGCCAGCATCCGCGGCGAGACCCAGTACTTC
TRBV7-6	few	NA	TRBJ1-4	CASSLRQGEKLFF	TGTGCCAGCAGCTTAAGGCAGGGAGAAAAACTGTTTTTT
TRBV2	NA	NA	TRBJ1-2	CASIAGQIYGYTF	TGTGCCAGCATAGCCGGTCAGATCTATGGCTACACCTTC
TRBV27	NA	TRBD1	TRBJ2-1	CASSFQLRTGQDNEQFF	TGTGCCAGCAGTTTCCAACTACGAACCGGACAGGACAATGAGCAGTTCTTC
TRBV19	NA	NA	TRBJ2-1	CASSIVNEQFF	TGTGCCAGTAGTATCGTCAATGAGCAGTTCTTC
TRBV4-2	NA	TRBD2	TRBJ2-3	CASSQGERDTDTQYF	TGTGCCAGCAGCCAAGGGGAGCGGGACACAGATACGCAGTATTTT
TRBV4-1	NA	TRBD1	TRBJ2-3	CASSIRTTGTGVADTQYF	TGCGCCAGCAGCATCCGGACCACCGGGACAGGGGTTGCAGATACGCAGTATTTT
TRBV11-3	NA	NA	TRBJ2-7	CASRDRSGQYF	TGTGCCAGCAGAGACCGATCAGGGCAGTACTTC
TRBV15	NA	NA	TRBJ1-5	CATSREWGAGQPQHF	TGTGCCACCAGCAGAGAGTGGGGGGCAGGTCAGCCCCAGCATTTT
TRBV29-1	NA	TRBD2	TRBJ2-3	CSGTSGKSTDTQYF	TGCAGCGGGACTAGCGGGAAATCCACAGATACGCAGTATTTT
TRBV7-6	NA	NA	TRBJ2-2	CASSLRSGGAGELFF	TGTGCCAGCAGCTTAAGATCCGGGGGAGCCGGGGAGCTGTTTTTT
TRBV5-6	NA	NA	TRBJ2-1	CASSLGYTSGYEQFF	TGTGCCAGCAGCCTTGGGTATACAAGTGGTTATGAGCAGTTCTTC
TRBV7-9	few	TRBD1	TRBJ1-1	CASSYPDRAIEAFF	TGTGCCAGCAGCTACCCGGACAGGGCTATTGAAGCTTTCTTT